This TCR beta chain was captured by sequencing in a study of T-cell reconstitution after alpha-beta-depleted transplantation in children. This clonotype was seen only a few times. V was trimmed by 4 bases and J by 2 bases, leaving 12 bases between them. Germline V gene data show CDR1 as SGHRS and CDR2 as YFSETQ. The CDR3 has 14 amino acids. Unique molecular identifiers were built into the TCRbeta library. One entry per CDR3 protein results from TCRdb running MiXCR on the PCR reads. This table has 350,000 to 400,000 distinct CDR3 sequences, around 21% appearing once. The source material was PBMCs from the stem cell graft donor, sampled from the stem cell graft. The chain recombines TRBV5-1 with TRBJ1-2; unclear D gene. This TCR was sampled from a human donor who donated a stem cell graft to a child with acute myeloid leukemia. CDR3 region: CASSLEMSNYGYTF. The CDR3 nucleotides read TGCGCCAGCAGCCTCGAGATGTCCAACTATGGCTACACCTTC.